A selection of T cell receptor beta chains follows, all from one sample in a study of T cell responses to AZD1222 COVID-19 vaccine. Measured with immunoSEQ multiplex PCR; TCRdb has only the in-frame clones, and not every one. The table has roughly 75,000 clones, around 86% seen once; the top ten hold more than 15%. The specimen comprised peripheral blood, sampled 28 days after the second AZD1222 dose. Source of these receptors: an adult who received the AZD1222 COVID-19 vaccine. CDR3s include the opening cysteine and the closing phenylalanine or tryptophan. The D gene is left open where the match is weak. Clone size is given for some rows only: seen once, a few or many times, or a class if the clone is expanded.

v_call	d_call	j_call	clone_size	cdr3_aa	cdr3_nt
TRBV5-8	TRBD1	TRBJ1-6	NA	CASSARQGDSPLHF	TGTGCCAGCAGCGCTCGACAGGGGGATTCACCCCTCCACTTT
TRBV7-2	NA	TRBJ1-2	NA	CASSRVTVAGEGYTF	TGTGCCAGCAGCAGGGTTACAGTCGCGGGGGAGGGCTACACCTTC
TRBV3-1/TRBV3-2	NA	TRBJ1-2	NA	CASSQNYGYTF	TGTGCCAGCAGCCAAAATTATGGCTACACCTTC
TRBV11-2	NA	TRBJ1-5	NA	CASSSEGYQPQHF	TGTGCCAGCTCCTCGGAGGGCTATCAGCCCCAGCATTTT
TRBV5-5	NA	TRBJ2-2	NA	CASSNQRVYTGELFF	TGTGCCAGCAGCAACCAACGGGTGTACACCGGGGAGCTGTTTTTT
TRBV18	TRBD1	TRBJ1-4	NA	CASSQGAGEKLFF	TGTGCCAGCTCACAGGGGGCTGGGGAAAAACTGTTTTTT
TRBV7-8	NA	TRBJ1-4	once	CASSQRDINEKLFF	TGTGCCAGCAGCCAGCGGGACATTAATGAAAAACTGTTTTTT
TRBV7-8	NA	TRBJ1-6	NA	CASSLVASPLHF	TGTGCCAGCAGCTTAGTAGCCTCACCCCTCCACTTT
TRBV6-5	NA	TRBJ2-2	few	CASNRELSTGELFF	TGTGCCAGCAACAGGGAGTTATCCACCGGGGAGCTGTTTTTT
TRBV19	NA	TRBJ1-3	NA	CASSITRTGGNTIYF	TGTGCCAGTAGTATTACCAGGACCGGGGGAAACACCATATATTTT
TRBV21-1	NA	TRBJ1-6	NA	CASSKDRGNSPLHF	TGTGCCAGCAGCAAAGACAGGGGTAATTCACCCCTCCACTTT
TRBV3-1/TRBV3-2	NA	TRBJ1-6	NA	CASSRIFDSPLHF	TGTGCCAGCAGCAGGATTTTTGATTCACCCCTCCACTTT
TRBV28	NA	TRBJ1-4	NA	CASSRQSRKENEKLFF	TGTGCCAGCAGTCGCCAGAGCAGGAAAGAAAATGAAAAACTGTTTTTT
TRBV11-3	NA	TRBJ1-1	NA	CASSLDSTEAFF	TGTGCCAGCAGCTTAGATTCCACTGAAGCTTTCTTT
TRBV13	TRBD1	TRBJ1-3	NA	CASSRLGQGRNTIYF	TGTGCCAGCAGCCGCCTGGGACAGGGTCGTAACACCATATATTTT
TRBV10-1	TRBD2	TRBJ2-3	NA	CASSTGTSGSTTDTQYF	TGCGCCAGTAGTACCGGGACTAGCGGCTCCACCACAGATACGCAGTATTTT
TRBV7-2	NA	TRBJ2-7	NA	CASSFGPMQYF	TGTGCCAGCAGCTTCGGACCGATGCAGTACTTC
TRBV6-5	NA	TRBJ1-4	NA	CASTPGRHANEKLFF	TGTGCCAGCACTCCAGGCCGACACGCTAATGAAAAACTGTTTTTT
TRBV28	NA	TRBJ1-2	NA	CASSRTVFYGYTF	TGTGCCAGCAGTCGGACAGTTTTCTATGGCTACACCTTC
TRBV2	NA	TRBJ2-7	NA	CASSTYNYEQYF	TGTGCCAGCAGTACCTACAATTACGAGCAGTACTTC
TRBV29-1	NA	TRBJ1-1	NA	CSVLAGDTEAFF	TGCAGCGTTCTGGCAGGGGATACTGAAGCTTTCTTT
TRBV15	NA	TRBJ1-1	NA	CATSRELNTEAFF	TGTGCCACCAGCAGGGAGTTGAACACTGAAGCTTTCTTT
TRBV7-9	TRBD1	TRBJ2-7	NA	CASSLTGTLSYEQYF	TGTGCCAGCAGCTTGACAGGGACCCTCTCCTACGAGCAGTACTTC
TRBV27	NA	TRBJ1-5	NA	CASSFGGQFSNQPQHF	TGTGCCAGCAGTTTTGGGGGACAATTTAGCAATCAGCCCCAGCATTTT
TRBV5-5	NA	TRBJ2-5	once	CASSLEGRLQETQYF	TGTGCCAGCAGCTTGGAAGGACGCCTCCAAGAGACCCAGTACTTC
TRBV27	NA	TRBJ1-2	NA	CASSLSGAKYGYTF	TGTGCCAGCAGTTTATCGGGGGCAAAGTATGGCTACACCTTC
TRBV28	NA	TRBJ2-5	NA	CASSPYQETQYF	TGTGCCAGCTCCCCCTACCAAGAGACCCAGTACTTC
TRBV12-3/TRBV12-4	NA	TRBJ1-1	NA	CASGVMNTEAFF	TGTGCCAGCGGTGTCATGAACACTGAAGCTTTCTTT
TRBV7-3	NA	TRBJ2-2	NA	CASRQGIDTGELFF	TGTGCCAGCAGGCAGGGAATAGACACCGGGGAGCTGTTTTTT
TRBV18	NA	TRBJ1-6	few	CASSRQGSSYNSPLHF	TGTGCCAGCTCACGACAAGGGAGCTCCTATAATTCACCCCTCCACTTT
TRBV2	NA	TRBJ2-7	once	CASMVSPGAENEQYF	TGTGCCAGCATGGTTTCCCCCGGGGCTGAGAACGAGCAGTACTTC
TRBV20-1	NA	TRBJ1-1	NA	CSARIGTEAFF	TGCAGTGCTAGAATTGGGACTGAAGCTTTCTTT
TRBV7-3	NA	TRBJ1-1	few	CASSPVLGTEAFF	TGTGCCAGCAGCCCCGTCCTGGGCACTGAAGCTTTCTTT
TRBV5-3	NA	TRBJ2-7	few	CARSLGYGGYEQYF	TGTGCCAGAAGCTTGGGGTACGGAGGCTACGAGCAGTACTTC
TRBV7-9	NA	TRBJ1-4	NA	CASSTTGGTNEKLFF	TGTGCCAGCAGCACAACCGGGGGGACTAATGAAAAACTGTTTTTT
TRBV7-3	NA	TRBJ1-6	NA	CASSLEPGANSPLHF	TGTGCCAGCAGCTTAGAACCCGGGGCCAATTCACCCCTCCACTTT
TRBV10-1	NA	TRBJ2-7	few	CASSAGLFEQYF	TGCGCCAGCAGTGCGGGTCTCTTCGAGCAGTACTTC
TRBV12-3/TRBV12-4	NA	TRBJ2-3	NA	CASSTGPQQYF	TGTGCCAGCAGTACGGGCCCACAACAGTATTTT
TRBV30	NA	TRBJ2-6	NA	CAWVQGLSGANVLTF	TGTGCCTGGGTACAAGGCCTGTCTGGGGCCAACGTCCTGACTTTC
TRBV3-1/TRBV3-2	TRBD1	TRBJ2-3	NA	CASSQGRGFTDTQYF	TGTGCCAGCAGCCAAGGCAGGGGGTTCACAGATACGCAGTATTTT
TRBV2	TRBD1	TRBJ2-7	NA	CAIRARDSTYEQYF	TGTGCCATCAGAGCCCGGGACAGCACCTACGAGCAGTACTTC
TRBV4-3	TRBD2	TRBJ2-5	NA	CASSQDPPSGGQETQYF	TGCGCCAGCAGCCAAGATCCCCCTAGCGGGGGGCAAGAGACCCAGTACTTC
TRBV12-3/TRBV12-4	NA	TRBJ1-4	NA	CASSLVTNEKLFF	TGTGCCAGCAGTTTAGTGACTAATGAAAAACTGTTTTTT
TRBV5-5	NA	TRBJ1-5	NA	CASSLDRVGNQPQHF	TGTGCCAGCAGCTTGGACAGGGTCGGCAATCAGCCCCAGCATTTT
TRBV19	NA	TRBJ1-2	NA	CASSSPATSYGYTF	TGTGCCAGTAGTAGCCCAGCTACTTCTTATGGCTACACCTTC
TRBV7-2	TRBD1	TRBJ1-5	NA	CASTPQGGNQPQHF	TGTGCCAGCACTCCACAGGGGGGCAATCAGCCCCAGCATTTT
TRBV20-1	NA	TRBJ1-1	few	CSASHPGKNTEAFF	TGCAGTGCTAGTCATCCCGGGAAGAACACTGAAGCTTTCTTT
TRBV28	TRBD1	TRBJ2-7	NA	CASSFRTGAHEQYF	TGTGCCAGCAGTTTCCGGACAGGGGCCCACGAGCAGTACTTC
TRBV11-3	NA	TRBJ2-1	NA	CASSLNQLVNEQFF	TGTGCCAGCAGTCTAAACCAGCTAGTGAATGAGCAGTTCTTC
TRBV3-1/TRBV3-2	TRBD2	TRBJ2-3	NA	CASSQWLAGAPSTDTQYF	TGTGCCAGCAGCCAATGGCTAGCGGGGGCGCCCAGCACAGATACGCAGTATTTT
TRBV3-1/TRBV3-2	NA	TRBJ1-2	NA	CASSIREGRGTF	TGTGCCAGCAGCATTCGGGAGGGAAGGGGCACCTTC
TRBV4-1	NA	TRBJ2-5	few	CASSQERRFEAQYF	TGCGCCAGCAGCCAAGAACGTAGGTTCGAGGCCCAGTACTTC
TRBV18	TRBD1	TRBJ1-1	once	CASSPTGGALNTEAFF	TGTGCCAGCTCACCGACAGGGGGGGCGTTGAACACTGAAGCTTTCTTT
TRBV30	NA	TRBJ1-2	NA	CAGSVGANYGYTF	TGTGCCGGGAGCGTGGGGGCTAACTATGGCTACACCTTC
TRBV6-4	TRBD1	TRBJ2-1	once	CASSDSLRGQGINEQFF	TGTGCCAGCAGTGACTCTTTACGGGGACAGGGGATAAATGAGCAGTTCTTC
TRBV3-1/TRBV3-2	TRBD2	TRBJ2-7	NA	CASSPMSGLPFEQYF	TGTGCCAGCAGCCCGATGTCGGGACTACCCTTCGAGCAGTACTTC
TRBV4-2	NA	TRBJ1-1	NA	CASSQELFQGKAFF	TGTGCCAGCAGCCAAGAGCTGTTTCAGGGGAAAGCTTTCTTT